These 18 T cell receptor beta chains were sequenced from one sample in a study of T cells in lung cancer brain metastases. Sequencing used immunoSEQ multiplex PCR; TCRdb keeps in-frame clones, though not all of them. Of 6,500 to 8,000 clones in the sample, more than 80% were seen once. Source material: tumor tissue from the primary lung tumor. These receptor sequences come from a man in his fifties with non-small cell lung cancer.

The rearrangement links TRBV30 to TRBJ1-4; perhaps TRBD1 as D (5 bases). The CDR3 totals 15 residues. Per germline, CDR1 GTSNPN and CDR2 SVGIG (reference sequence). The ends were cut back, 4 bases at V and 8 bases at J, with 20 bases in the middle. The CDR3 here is CAWNLFGMGEEKLFF. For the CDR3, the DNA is TGTGCCTGGAACCTCTTCGGGATGGGGGAAGAAAAACTGTTTTTT.

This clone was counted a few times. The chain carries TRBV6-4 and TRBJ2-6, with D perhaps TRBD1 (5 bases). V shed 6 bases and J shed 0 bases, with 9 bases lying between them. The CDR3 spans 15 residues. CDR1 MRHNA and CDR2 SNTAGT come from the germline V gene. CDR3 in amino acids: CASSHDSSGANVLTF. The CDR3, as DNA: TGTGCCAGCAGCCATGACAGCTCTGGGGCCAACGTCCTGACTTTC.

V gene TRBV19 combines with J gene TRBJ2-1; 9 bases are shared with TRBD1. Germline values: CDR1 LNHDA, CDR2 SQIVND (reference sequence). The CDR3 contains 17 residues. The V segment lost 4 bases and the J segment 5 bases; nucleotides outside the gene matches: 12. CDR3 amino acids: CASSTSGQGPRHNEQFF. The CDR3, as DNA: TGTGCCAGTAGTACATCGGGACAGGGACCCAGACACAATGAGCAGTTCTTC.

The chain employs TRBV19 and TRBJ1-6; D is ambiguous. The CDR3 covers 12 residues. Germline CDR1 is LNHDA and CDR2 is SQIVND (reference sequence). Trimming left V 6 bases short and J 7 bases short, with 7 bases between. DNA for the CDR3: TGTGCCAGTAGGTCGGGAAATTCACCCCTCCACTTT. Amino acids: CASRSGNSPLHF. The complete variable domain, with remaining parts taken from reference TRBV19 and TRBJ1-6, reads DGGITQSPKYLFRKEGQNVTLSCEQNLNHDAMYWYRQDPGQGLRLIYYSQIVNDFQKGDIAEGYSVSREKKESFPLTVTSAQKNPTAFYLCASRSGNSPLHFGNGTRLTVT.

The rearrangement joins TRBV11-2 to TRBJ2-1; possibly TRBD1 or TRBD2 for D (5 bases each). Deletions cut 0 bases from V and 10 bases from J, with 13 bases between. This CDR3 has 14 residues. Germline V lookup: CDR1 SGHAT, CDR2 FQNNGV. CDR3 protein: CASSLDGAPGEQFF. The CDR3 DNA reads TGTGCCAGCAGCTTAGACGGGGCCCCAGGGGAGCAGTTCTTC.

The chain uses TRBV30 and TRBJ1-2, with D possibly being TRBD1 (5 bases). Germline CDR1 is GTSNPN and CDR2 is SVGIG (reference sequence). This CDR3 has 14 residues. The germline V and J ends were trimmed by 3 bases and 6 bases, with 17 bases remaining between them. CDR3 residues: CAWRRARVGDGYTF. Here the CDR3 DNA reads TGTGCCTGGAGGAGGGCCAGGGTGGGAGATGGCTACACCTTC.

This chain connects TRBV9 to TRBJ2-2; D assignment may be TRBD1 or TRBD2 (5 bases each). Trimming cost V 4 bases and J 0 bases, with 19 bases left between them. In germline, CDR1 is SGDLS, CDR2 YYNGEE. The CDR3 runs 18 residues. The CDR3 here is CASSTRDPRRTNTGELFF. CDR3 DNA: TGTGCCAGCAGCACTCGGGACCCGAGGAGGACGAACACCGGGGAGCTGTTTTTT.

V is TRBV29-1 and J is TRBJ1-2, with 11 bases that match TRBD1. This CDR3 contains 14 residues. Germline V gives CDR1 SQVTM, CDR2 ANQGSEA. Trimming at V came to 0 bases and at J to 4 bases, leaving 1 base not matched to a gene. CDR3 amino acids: CSVEEGTGGYGYTF. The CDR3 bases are TGCAGCGTTGAAGAAGGGACAGGGGGCTATGGCTACACCTTC.

The CDR3 sequence: CATLGVYEQYF. The CDR3 nucleotides are TGTGCCACCCTAGGGGTATACGAGCAGTACTTC. V is TRBV28 and J is TRBJ2-5; tentative D call: TRBD1 (5 bases). The J call may be incorrect, as the DNA end agrees better with TRBJ2-7. CDR1 and CDR2 from the germline V gene are MDHEN and SYDVKM. This CDR3 spans 11 amino acids.

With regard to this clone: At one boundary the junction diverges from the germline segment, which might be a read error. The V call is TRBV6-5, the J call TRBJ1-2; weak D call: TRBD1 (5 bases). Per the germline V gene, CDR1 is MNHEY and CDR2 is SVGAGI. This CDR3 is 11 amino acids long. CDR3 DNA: TGTGCCAGTAGTTGGGGGAATGGCTACACCTTC. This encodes CASSWGNGYTF.

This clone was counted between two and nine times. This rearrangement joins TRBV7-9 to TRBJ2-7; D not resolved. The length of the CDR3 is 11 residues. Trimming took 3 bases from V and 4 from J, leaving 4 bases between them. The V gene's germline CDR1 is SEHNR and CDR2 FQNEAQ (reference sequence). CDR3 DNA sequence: TGTGCCAGCAGCTTCCAATACGAGCAGTACTTC. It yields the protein CASSFQYEQYF.

The chain's CDR3 is CAISEAESYEQYF. The DNA for the CDR3 is TGTGCCATCAGTGAAGCCGAATCCTACGAGCAGTACTTC. The chain carries TRBV10-3 and TRBJ2-7, with D unresolved. The CDR3 length is 13 residues. Per the germline V gene, CDR1 is ENHRY and CDR2 is SYGVKD. Trimming stripped 3 bases from V and 1 base from J, with 7 bases between.

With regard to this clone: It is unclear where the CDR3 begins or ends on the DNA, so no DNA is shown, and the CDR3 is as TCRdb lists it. CDR3 sequence: CASSSSDRAAYHPYEQYF. The chain carries TRBV10-2 and TRBJ2-7; the table's D call, TRBD1, has no DNA check behind it. The CDR3 extends over 18 residues, inclusive of both ends. Germline values: CDR1 WSHSY, CDR2 SAAADI.

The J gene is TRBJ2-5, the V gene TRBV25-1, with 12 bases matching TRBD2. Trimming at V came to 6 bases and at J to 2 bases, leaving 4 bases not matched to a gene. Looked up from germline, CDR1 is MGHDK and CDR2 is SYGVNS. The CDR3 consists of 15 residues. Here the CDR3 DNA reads TGTGCCAGCAGGGCTAGCGGGGGGGATCAAGAGACCCAGTACTTC. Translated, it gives CASRASGGDQETQYF.

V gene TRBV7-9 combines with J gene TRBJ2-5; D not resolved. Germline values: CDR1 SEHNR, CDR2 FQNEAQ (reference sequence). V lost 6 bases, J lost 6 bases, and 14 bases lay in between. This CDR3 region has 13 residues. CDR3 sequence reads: CASSPPSRKTQYF. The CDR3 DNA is TGTGCCAGCAGTCCACCTTCTCGGAAGACCCAGTACTTC.

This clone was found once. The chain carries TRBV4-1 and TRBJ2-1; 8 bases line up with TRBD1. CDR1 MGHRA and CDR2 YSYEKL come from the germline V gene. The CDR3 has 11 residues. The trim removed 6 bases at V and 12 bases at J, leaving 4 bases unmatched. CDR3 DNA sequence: TGCGCCAGCAGACCAGGGGGCCTGCAGTTCTTC. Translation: CASRPGGLQFF.

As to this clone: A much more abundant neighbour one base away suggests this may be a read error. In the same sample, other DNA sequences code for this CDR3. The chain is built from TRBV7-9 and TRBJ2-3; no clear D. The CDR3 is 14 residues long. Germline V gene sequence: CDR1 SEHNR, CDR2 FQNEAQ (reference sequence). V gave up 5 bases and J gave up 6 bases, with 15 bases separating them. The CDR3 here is CASSPPRSYDTQYF. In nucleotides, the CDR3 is TGTGCCAGCAGCCCCCCGAGATCCTATGATACGCAGTATTTT.

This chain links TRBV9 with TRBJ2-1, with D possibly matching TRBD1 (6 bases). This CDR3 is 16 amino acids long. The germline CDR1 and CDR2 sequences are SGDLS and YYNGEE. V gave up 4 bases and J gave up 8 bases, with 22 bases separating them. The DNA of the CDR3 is TGTGCCAGCAGCCCCCGGGGCAGGGGTTTCGTACATGAGCAGTTCTTC. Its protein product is CASSPRGRGFVHEQFF.